This TCR beta chain was sequenced in a study of blood T cell repertoires in COVID-19 (dated by TCRdb to 2020 to 2021). Some background on the complete study: The collaborator samples originated in the United States, Italy and Spain and spanned the acute and convalescent phases of COVID-19. The prospective study material was composed of cDNA or gDNA derived from T cells, B-cell-depleted T cells, or PBMCs. Deeply sampled blood TCRbeta repertoires from subjects exposed to, actively infected with, or recovered from COVID-19 were included in the dataset. The repertoires were made available in a free public database intended to serve as a resource for research on the immune response to SARS-CoV-2. The samples were drawn from the first 160 participants of the ongoing ImmuneRACE study and from 1,254 subjects provided by 6 global collaborators. Nearly every sample came with metadata listing a de-identified subject ID, COVID-19 status, age in years and sex. HLA class I and class II types, where available, came from metadata supplied by the sample provider rather than from assay-based typing.

The immunoSEQ Assay, a bias-controlled multiplex PCR, was used to amplify TCRbeta CDR3 regions from genomic DNA. The paper's data handling went like this. Nucleated cell counts per sample were estimated from amplification of reference gene primers within the assay. Sequence reads were collapsed and filtered to measure the absolute abundance of every unique TCRbeta CDR3 rearrangement. For each sample, productive Simpson clonality was calculated by taking the square root of Simpson's diversity index across productive rearrangements. The table was pulled from immuneACCESS by TCRdb, which kept in-frame rearrangements only. Such tables lose some clones; where checked, under half of the loss comes from unresolved V genes, and the rest has no known cause. V and J calls plus clone size are reproduced from that table; the DNA served to infer D and trimming. This sample gives approximately 290,000 clones in total; 75% to 90% of them show up just once. Together, the top ten hold around 0.84% of the sample.

The germline V end is reduced by 4 bases and the J end by 6 bases; junction bases left unmatched: 7. From the cysteine through the phenylalanine, the CDR3 covers 15 amino acids. CDR3 DNA is the only sequence kept; it has 45 bases, read in frame from the first base. Taken from the germline V gene, the CDR1 and CDR2 loops are SGHNT and YENEEA. Here is what the overall study found, with its caveats: The amount of clinical and demographic metadata varied by source and participant and was provided uncurated.

Worth noting for this clone: Its antigen is not yet known. No base-level quality is on record; no much larger clone is a single base apart.

Whole blood was collected in K2EDTA tubes by collaborating institutions according to the institutions' own protocols. For TCRbeta analysis, collaborators shipped samples as frozen whole blood, isolated PBMCs, or DNA extracted from either of those sample types. This sequence was found in a man under 40 with acute or convalescent COVID-19. Sequenced: peripheral blood. The chain is encoded by TRBV11-3 joined to TRBJ2-1; 9 bases in the middle match TRBD1. The DNA sequence follows: TGTGCCAGCAGCTCAACGGGACAGGGAATCAATGAGCAGTTCTTC. Its translation is CASSSTGQGINEQFF.